The 30 T cell receptor beta chains given below trace back to one sample, sequenced in a study of T cell repertoires in cytomegalovirus infection. TCRdb re-derived calls from the reads in MiXCR, one entry per CDR3 protein. The sample comprises around 300,000 distinct CDR3 sequences, approximately 22% of which are singletons, and approximately 19% rests with the top ten. No cognate antigen is known for these TCRs. The source material was cultured PBMCs, sampled from culture after CMV antigen stimulation. These receptors originate from a human donor in good health (CMV status not recorded). Some clones in this sample may be carry-over from other donors' samples.

The table lists this clonotype with many counts. This sequence joins TRBV5-4 and TRBJ2-5, with 7 bases fitting TRBD2. V dropped 1 base and J dropped 5; count of bases not matched to a gene: 11. The CDR3 totals 16 residues. Germline lookup yields CDR1 SGHNT and CDR2 YYREEE (reference sequence). CDR3: CASSLRGEQVFETQYF. For the CDR3, the DNA is TGTGCCAGCAGCTTGCGGGGGGAGCAGGTGTTTGAGACCCAGTACTTC.

The chain employs TRBV23-1 and TRBJ2-1; the match to TRBD1 covers 9 bases. TRBV23-1 belongs to the ORF category, with a function that is uncertain. Trimming took 4 bases from V and 6 from J; bases not matched to a gene: 13. The CDR3 has 17 amino acids. CDR3 sequence reads: CASSRTPGTGYPNEQFF. CDR3 nucleotide sequence: TGCGCCAGCAGTCGAACTCCCGGGACAGGGTACCCCAATGAGCAGTTCTTC.

This clonotype showed up many times. The junction and the germline gene differ at one end; a read error may be behind it. This sequence joins TRBV7-2 and TRBJ2-7; TRBD2 agrees at 10 bases. Germline assignment: CDR1 SGHTA and CDR2 FQGNSA. This CDR3 comprises 12 residues. Here the CDR3 DNA reads TGTGCCAGCAGCGTAGGGAGCGGGAGGGCCTTCTTC. This translates into CASSVGSGRAFF.

This clonotype was detected ten times or more. This chain links TRBV7-8 with TRBJ2-3, with 12 positions matching TRBD2. V was clipped by 5 bases and J by 5 bases; unmatched bases: 8. The CDR3 has 16 amino acids. Germline V gene lookup returns CDR1 SGHVS and CDR2 FQNEAQ. CDR3 loop: CASSRPSGRALDTQYF. DNA for the CDR3: TGTGCCAGCAGCCGTCCTAGCGGGAGGGCTTTAGATACGCAGTATTTT.

There are many counts of this clonotype. The chain uses TRBV6-2 or TRBV6-3 and TRBJ2-3, with TRBD2 identical over 7 bases. The germline V gene encodes CDR1 MNHEY and CDR2 SVGEGT. This CDR3 is built from 14 residues. The V gene end was trimmed by 2 bases and the J gene end by 3 bases; junction bases not matched to a gene: 2. CDR3 DNA: TGTGCCAGCAGTTACCAGGGAGGGACAGATACGCAGTATTTT. This translates into CASSYQGGTDTQYF.

The chain has TRBV25-1 and TRBJ1-1, with 10 nucleotides matching TRBD1. V trimming: 6 bases; J trimming: 4 bases; junction bases outside the gene matches: 8. The CDR3 has 15 residues. Germline loops: CDR1 MGHDK, CDR2 SYGVNS. DNA of the CDR3: TGTGCCAGCAGGCCCTGGACAGGGGGATCCACTGAAGCTTTCTTT. This codes for CASRPWTGGSTEAFF.

The gene calls are TRBV18 and TRBJ2-7; TRBD1 aligns across 7 bases. The J segment lost 0 bases and the V segment lost 2 bases, leaving 4 bases of the junction unmatched. Germline values: CDR1 KGHSH, CDR2 LQKENI. The CDR3 sequence is 15 residues long. CDR3 DNA sequence: TGTGCCAGCTCACCAGAGACAGGGCCCTCCTACGAGCAGTACTTC. Amino acid sequence: CASSPETGPSYEQYF.

This chain connects TRBV10-3 to TRBJ2-1; 9 nucleotides agree with TRBD2. Germline V lookup: CDR1 ENHRY, CDR2 SYGVKD. This CDR3 spans 16 amino acids. With V trimmed by 0 bases and J by 8 bases, 8 bases remained unmatched. The CDR3 protein is CAISESLSSGTYEQFF. The DNA for the CDR3 is TGTGCCATCAGTGAGTCGTTGTCTAGCGGGACCTATGAGCAGTTCTTC.

This clonotype has more than one count but fewer than ten. This chain uses TRBV5-1 with TRBJ2-1, with 7 bases lining up with TRBD1. With 4 bases clipped from V and 6 bases from J, the junction kept 19 bases outside the gene matches. CDR1 is SGHRS and CDR2 is YFSETQ in the germline V gene. The CDR3 length is 18 residues. The CDR3 loop is CASSSGEGALRWANEQFF. As DNA, the CDR3 is TGCGCCAGCAGCAGTGGAGAGGGGGCGCTCAGGTGGGCCAATGAGCAGTTCTTC.

In this sample, this clonotype turned up a few times. This sequence joins TRBV20-1 and TRBJ1-1; the D is unclear. Trimming removed 5 bases from V and 7 bases from J, with 11 bases in between. Germline V CDR1 and CDR2: DFQATT, SNEGSKA (reference sequence). CDR3 size: 11 residues. CDR3 nucleotide sequence: TGCAGTGCTTCAGACCTGGATGAAGCTTTCTTT. Protein: CSASDLDEAFF.

This clonotype has just a few counts. The rearrangement links TRBV12-3 or TRBV12-4 to TRBJ2-6, with D maybe TRBD1 (5 bases). The CDR3 has 14 amino acids. The V gene lost 2 bases and the J gene lost 3 bases, with 5 bases spanning the gap. CDR3 residues: CASSLQGGANVLTF. The CDR3 nucleotides are TGTGCCAGCAGTTTACAGGGTGGGGCCAACGTCCTGACTTTC.

The chain has TRBV5-6 and TRBJ2-3; 9 nucleotides match TRBD1. Germline CDR1 is SGHDT and CDR2 is YYEEEE. The CDR3 has 15 residues. V shed 4 bases and J 6 bases; nucleotides not matched to a gene: 9. The chain's CDR3 is CASSPGTGRADTQYF. The CDR3 DNA follows: TGTGCCAGCAGCCCCGGGACAGGGAGGGCGGATACGCAGTATTTT. Full variable domain (rest looked up from reference TRBV5-6 and TRBJ2-3): DAGVTQSPTHLIKTRGQQVTLRCSPKSGHDTVSWYQQALGQGPQFIFQYYEEEERQRGNFPDRFSGHQFPNYSSELNVNALLLGDSALYLCASSPGTGRADTQYFGPGTRLTVL.

The chain combines TRBV27 with TRBJ1-5; the match to TRBD1 covers 8 bases. The V and J ends lost 7 bases and 6 bases, in that order; junction bases with no gene match: 8. This CDR3 has 14 amino acids. Germline CDR1 reads MNHEY; CDR2 reads SMNVEV (reference sequence). The CDR3: CASKTGEGLQPQHF. For the CDR3, the DNA is TGTGCCAGCAAGACAGGGGAGGGACTTCAGCCCCAGCATTTT.

This clonotype was counted only a few times. The chain links TRBV15 to TRBJ2-5; 8 bases are shared with TRBD2. CDR3 length equals 17 residues. V gave up 1 base and J gave up 3 bases; unmatched junction bases: 10. The V gene's germline CDR1 is LNHNV and CDR2 YYDKDF (reference sequence). The CDR3 sequence is CATSRVRAGERKETQYF. The CDR3 DNA reads as TGTGCCACCAGCAGAGTGAGAGCGGGAGAGAGAAAAGAGACCCAGTACTTC.

The chain combines TRBV9 with TRBJ2-1, with 9 nucleotides matching TRBD2. CDR1 and CDR2 (germline): SGDLS, YYNGEE. The CDR3 sequence is 16 residues long. The V segment lost 2 bases and the J segment 3 bases; nucleotides outside the gene matches: 6. CDR3 loop: CASSVLLAGSYNEQFF. The CDR3 nucleotides are TGTGCCAGCAGCGTTCTTCTAGCGGGAAGCTACAATGAGCAGTTCTTC.

The chain joins TRBV24-1 to TRBJ2-1; D may be TRBD2 (6 bases). The CDR3 loop spans 19 amino acids. Germline assignment: CDR1 KGHDR and CDR2 SFDVKD. V was pared by 3 bases and J by 2 bases, with 22 bases between. The CDR3 nucleotides are TGTGCCACCAGTGATCCCGCACGTTCCCTAGCGTACCCCTACAATGAGCAGTTCTTC. Amino acid sequence: CATSDPARSLAYPYNEQFF.

The CDR3 here is CASSFPTAGVGNEQFF. In nucleotides, the CDR3 is TGTGCCAGCAGCTTCCCGACAGCGGGAGTGGGGAATGAGCAGTTCTTC. This chain joins TRBV7-6 and TRBJ2-1; 8 bases line up with TRBD2. The CDR3 loop spans 16 amino acids. Unmatched junction bases numbered 11, after V lost 3 bases and J lost 7 bases. From germline, CDR1 is SGHVS and CDR2 FNYEAQ.

There are many counts of this clonotype. The chain is built from TRBV12-3 or TRBV12-4 and TRBJ2-1; TRBD2 agrees at 13 bases. CDR3 length: 15 amino acids. V lost 4 bases to trimming and J lost 7 bases; unmatched junction nucleotides: 4. CDR3 DNA sequence: TGTGCCAGCAGTTGGGGGACTAGCGGGACAAATGAGCAGTTCTTC. Translating gives CASSWGTSGTNEQFF.

The J gene is TRBJ1-4, the V gene TRBV6-1; the D gene is possibly TRBD1 (5 bases). The CDR3 consists of 14 residues. Looked up from germline, CDR1 is MNHNS and CDR2 is SASEGT. The V end lost 5 bases, the J end lost 4 bases, and 11 bases lay between the germline ends. CDR3 protein: CASSPQAINEKLFF. CDR3 bases: TGTGCCAGCAGTCCACAGGCGATTAATGAAAAACTGTTTTTT.

This rearrangement joins TRBV27 to TRBJ2-2; TRBD2 is a possible D gene (5 bases). Germline values: CDR1 MNHEY, CDR2 SMNVEV (reference sequence). V lost 2 bases and J 1 base, leaving 8 bases between the germline ends. CDR3 length equals 15 residues. In DNA form, the CDR3 reads TGTGCCAGCAGTTTACTGGGGAGGAACACCGGGGAGCTGTTTTTT. Protein product: CASSLLGRNTGELFF.

This clonotype occurred a few times. J is TRBJ2-4 and V is TRBV12-3 or TRBV12-4; D might be TRBD1 or TRBD2, each matching 5 bases. Trimming removed 7 bases at V and 8 bases at J, with 18 bases between. The CDR3 contains 14 residues. In DNA, the CDR3 is TGTGCCAGCAACAACGACGGGGCCTTCTACATTCAGTACTTC. Translating gives CASNNDGAFYIQYF.

The table lists this clonotype with many counts. The V and J genes are TRBV7-2 and TRBJ2-1, with D tentatively TRBD2 (5 bases). V lost 7 bases to trimming and J lost 9 bases, with 22 bases between them. The CDR3 totals 15 residues. Per germline, CDR1 SGHTA and CDR2 FQGNSA. Here the CDR3 DNA reads TGTGCCAGCAACCCCGGAGGACTCGCCCCCGGTGAGCAGTTCTTC. Protein: CASNPGGLAPGEQFF.

The chain recombines TRBV27 with TRBJ2-2; 11 nucleotides agree with TRBD1. Unmatched junction bases numbered 7, after V lost 5 bases and J lost 5 bases. From germline, CDR1 is MNHEY and CDR2 SMNVEV (reference sequence). CDR3 length equals 16 residues. The DNA for the CDR3 is TGTGCCAGCAGTGTGGGACAGGGGGTTTGGACCGGGGAGCTGTTTTTT. This sequence encodes CASSVGQGVWTGELFF.

In this sample, this clonotype turned up many times. The chain links TRBV7-3 to TRBJ2-3; 11 bases fit TRBD1. V shed 3 bases, J shed 3 bases, and the junction held 2 bases outside the gene matches. The CDR3 length is 15 residues. Germline loops: CDR1 SGHTA, CDR2 FQGTGA. The CDR3 DNA sequence: TGTGCCAGCAGCTTGGACAGGGGGCGTACAGATACGCAGTATTTT. Its protein product is CASSLDRGRTDTQYF.

The chain couples TRBV6-2 or TRBV6-3 to TRBJ1-5; D ambiguous. Trimming cost V 8 bases and J 0 bases, with 23 bases left between them. The CDR3 extends over 18 amino acids. Germline CDR1 MNHEY, CDR2 SVGEGT. CDR3 DNA: TGTGCCAGCCGTCCCACGACAAACAGCCCATATAGCAATCAGCCCCAGCATTTT. Its translation: CASRPTTNSPYSNQPQHF.

The rearrangement links TRBV7-9 to TRBJ2-7, with unresolved D. This CDR3 spans 11 amino acids. From germline, CDR1 is SEHNR and CDR2 FQNEAQ (reference sequence). V gave up 3 bases and J gave up 6 bases, with 6 bases separating them. The CDR3 here is CASSLDGEQYV. The CDR3 DNA follows: TGTGCCAGCAGCTTGGATGGCGAGCAGTACGTC.

Here the CDR3 reads CATRQGAGEQFF. The DNA for the CDR3 is TGTGCCACCAGACAGGGGGCAGGGGAGCAGTTCTTC. The V and J genes are TRBV6-2 or TRBV6-3 and TRBJ2-1; 10 nucleotides match TRBD1. Per the germline V gene, CDR1 is MNHEY and CDR2 is SVGEGT. This CDR3 region has 12 residues. The V segment lost 10 bases and the J segment 10 bases; nucleotides outside the gene matches: 7.

This clonotype was detected a few times. This chain uses TRBV5-4 with TRBJ1-4, with D perhaps matching TRBD1 (5 bases). The CDR3 extends over 13 amino acids. V lost 1 base to trimming and J lost 11 bases, with 12 bases between them. Germline V CDR1 and CDR2: SGHNT, YYREEE (reference sequence). This CDR3 is CASSLFAGLKLFF. The CDR3 region has the DNA TGTGCCAGCAGCTTGTTTGCAGGGCTGAAACTGTTTTTT. Using reference TRBV5-4 and TRBJ1-4 for the parts outside the CDR3, the full variable domain is ETGVTQSPTHLIKTRGQQVTLRCSSQSGHNTVSWYQQALGQGPQFIFQYYREEENGRGNFPPRFSGLQFPNYSSELNVNALELDDSALYLCASSLFAGLKLFFGSGTQLSVL.

This clonotype was seen ten or more times. The chain links TRBV10-3 to TRBJ1-5; 8 bases are shared with TRBD1. J lost 5 bases, V lost 3 bases, and 6 bases had no gene match. The CDR3 is 15 amino acids. CDR1 is ENHRY, CDR2 SYGVKD, per germline. In nucleotides, the CDR3 is TGTGCCATCAGTGAAAGGACAGGGATTCATCAGCCCCAGCATTTT. Encoded protein: CAISERTGIHQPQHF.

This clonotype occurred once. The gene calls are TRBV28 and TRBJ1-2; D is unresolved. The CDR3 sequence is 12 residues long. From germline, CDR1 is MDHEN and CDR2 SYDVKM. V was clipped by 2 bases and J by 8 bases, with 9 bases between them. The DNA for the CDR3 is TGTGCCAGCAGTTTAACCGATCCGGGCTACACCTTC. This codes for CASSLTDPGYTF.